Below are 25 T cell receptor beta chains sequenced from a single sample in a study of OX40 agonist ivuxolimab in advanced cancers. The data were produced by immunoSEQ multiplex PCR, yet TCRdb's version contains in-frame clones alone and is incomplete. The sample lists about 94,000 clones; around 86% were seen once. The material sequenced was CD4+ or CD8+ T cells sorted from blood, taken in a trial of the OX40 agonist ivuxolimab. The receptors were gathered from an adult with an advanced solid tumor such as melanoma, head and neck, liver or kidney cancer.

The CDR3, as DNA: TGTGCCAGCAGCGTTACTAGGAATGAGCAGTTCTTC. The encoded protein is CASSVTRNEQFF. This chain links TRBV7-3 with TRBJ2-1; tentatively, D is TRBD2 (5 bases). CDR3 length: 12 amino acids. The germline V and J ends were trimmed by 5 bases and 7 bases, with 9 bases remaining between them. The germline V gene has CDR1 SGHTA and CDR2 FQGTGA.

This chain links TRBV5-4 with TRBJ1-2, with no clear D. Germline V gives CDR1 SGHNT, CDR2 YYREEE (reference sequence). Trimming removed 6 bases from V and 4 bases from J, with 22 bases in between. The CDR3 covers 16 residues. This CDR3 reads CASTRRWAASPYGYTF. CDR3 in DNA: TGTGCCAGCACCCGGCGGTGGGCAGCCTCACCCTATGGCTACACCTTC. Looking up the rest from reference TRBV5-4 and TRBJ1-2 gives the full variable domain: ETGVTQSPTHLIKTRGQQVTLRCSSQSGHNTVSWYQQALGQGPQFIFQYYREEENGRGNFPPRFSGLQFPNYSSELNVNALELDDSALYLCASTRRWAASPYGYTFGSGTRLTVV.

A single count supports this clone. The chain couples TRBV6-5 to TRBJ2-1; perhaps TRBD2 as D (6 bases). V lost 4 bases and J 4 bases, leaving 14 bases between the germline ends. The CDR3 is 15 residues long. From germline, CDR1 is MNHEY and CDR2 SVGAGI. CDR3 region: CASSSLGGVYNEQFF. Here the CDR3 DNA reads TGTGCCAGCAGTTCTCTGGGGGGAGTTTACAATGAGCAGTTCTTC.

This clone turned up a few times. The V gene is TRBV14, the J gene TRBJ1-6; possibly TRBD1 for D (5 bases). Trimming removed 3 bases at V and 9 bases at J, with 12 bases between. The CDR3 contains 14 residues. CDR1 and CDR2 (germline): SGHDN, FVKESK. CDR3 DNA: TGTGCCAGCAGCCAGTGGGGCGGGGGTTCACCCCTCCACTTT. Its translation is CASSQWGGGSPLHF. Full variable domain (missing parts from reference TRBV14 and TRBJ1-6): EAGVTQFPSHSVIEKGQTVTLRCDPISGHDNLYWYRRVMGKEIKFLLHFVKESKQDESGMPNNRFLAERTGGTYSTLKVQPAELEDSGVYFCASSQWGGGSPLHFGNGTRLTVT.

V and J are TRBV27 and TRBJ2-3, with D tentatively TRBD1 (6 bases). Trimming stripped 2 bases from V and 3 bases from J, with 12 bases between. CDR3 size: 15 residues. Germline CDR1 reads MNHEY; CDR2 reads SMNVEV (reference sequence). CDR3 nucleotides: TGTGCCAGCAGTTTAAGGGGGTTAGTTACAGATACGCAGTATTTT. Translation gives CASSLRGLVTDTQYF.

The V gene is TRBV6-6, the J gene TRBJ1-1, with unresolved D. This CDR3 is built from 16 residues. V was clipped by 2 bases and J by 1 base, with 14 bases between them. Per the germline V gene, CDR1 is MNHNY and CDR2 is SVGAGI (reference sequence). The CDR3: CASSYGRGRQNTEAFF. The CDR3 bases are TGTGCCAGCAGTTACGGGCGTGGCAGGCAGAACACTGAAGCTTTCTTT.

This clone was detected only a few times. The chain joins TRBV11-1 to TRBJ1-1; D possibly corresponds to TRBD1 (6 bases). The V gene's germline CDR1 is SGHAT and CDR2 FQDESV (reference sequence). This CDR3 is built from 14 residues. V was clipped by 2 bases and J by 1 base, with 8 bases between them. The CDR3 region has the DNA TGTGCCAGCAGCTTACGGGGGGCGAACACTGAAGCTTTCTTT. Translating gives CASSLRGANTEAFF.

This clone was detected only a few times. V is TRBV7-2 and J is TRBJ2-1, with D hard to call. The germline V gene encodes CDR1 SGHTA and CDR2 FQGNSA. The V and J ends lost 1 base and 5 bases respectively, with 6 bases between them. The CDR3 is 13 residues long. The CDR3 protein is CASSLGQNNEQFF. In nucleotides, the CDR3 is TGTGCCAGCAGCTTAGGGCAGAACAATGAGCAGTTCTTC. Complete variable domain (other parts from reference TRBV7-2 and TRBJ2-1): GAGVSQSPSNKVTEKGKDVELRCDPISGHTALYWYRQSLGQGLEFLIYFQGNSAPDKSGLPSDRFSAERTGGSVSTLTIQRTQQEDSAVYLCASSLGQNNEQFFGPGTRLTVL.

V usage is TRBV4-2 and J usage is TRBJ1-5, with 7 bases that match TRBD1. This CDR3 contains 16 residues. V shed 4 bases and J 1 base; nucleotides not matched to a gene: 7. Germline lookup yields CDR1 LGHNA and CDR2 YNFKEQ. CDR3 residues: CASSLSGQQSNQPQHF. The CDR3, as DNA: TGTGCCAGCAGCCTCTCGGGACAGCAAAGCAATCAGCCCCAGCATTTT.

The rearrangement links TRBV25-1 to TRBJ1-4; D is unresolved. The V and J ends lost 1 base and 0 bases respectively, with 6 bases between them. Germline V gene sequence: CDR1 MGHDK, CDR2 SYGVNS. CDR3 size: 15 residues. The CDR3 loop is CASSESGSTNEKLFF. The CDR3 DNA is TGTGCCAGCAGTGAATCGGGGTCAACTAATGAAAAACTGTTTTTT.

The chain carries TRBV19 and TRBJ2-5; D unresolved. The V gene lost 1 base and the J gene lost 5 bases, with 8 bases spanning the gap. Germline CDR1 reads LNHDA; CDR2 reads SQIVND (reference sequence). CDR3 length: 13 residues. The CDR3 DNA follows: TGTGCCAGTAGTATAGGAGGACCGGAGACCCAGTACTTC. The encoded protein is CASSIGGPETQYF.

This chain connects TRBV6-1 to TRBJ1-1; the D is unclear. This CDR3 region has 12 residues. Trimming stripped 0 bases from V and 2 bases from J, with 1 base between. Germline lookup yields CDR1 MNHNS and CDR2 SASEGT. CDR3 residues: CASSEANTEAFF. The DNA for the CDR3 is TGTGCCAGCAGTGAAGCTAACACTGAAGCTTTCTTT.

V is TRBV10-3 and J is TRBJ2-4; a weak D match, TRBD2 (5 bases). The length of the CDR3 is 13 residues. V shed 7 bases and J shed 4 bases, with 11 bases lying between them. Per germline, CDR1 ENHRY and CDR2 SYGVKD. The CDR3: CAIKEEAKNIQYF. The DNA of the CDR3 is TGTGCCATCAAAGAGGAGGCGAAAAACATTCAGTACTTC.

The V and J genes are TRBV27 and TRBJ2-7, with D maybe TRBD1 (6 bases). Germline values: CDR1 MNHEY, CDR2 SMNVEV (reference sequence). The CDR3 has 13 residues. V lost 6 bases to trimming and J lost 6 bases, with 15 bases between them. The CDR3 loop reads CASRPLKGGEQYF. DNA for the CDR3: TGTGCCAGCAGGCCCCTTAAAGGGGGCGAGCAGTACTTC.

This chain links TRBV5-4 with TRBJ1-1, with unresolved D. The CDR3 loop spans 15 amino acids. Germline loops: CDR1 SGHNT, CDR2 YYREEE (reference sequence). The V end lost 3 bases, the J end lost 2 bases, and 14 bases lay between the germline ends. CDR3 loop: CASSSPGRSNTEAFF. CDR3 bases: TGTGCCAGCAGCTCCCCCGGCAGGTCTAACACTGAAGCTTTCTTT. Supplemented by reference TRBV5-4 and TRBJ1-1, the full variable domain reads ETGVTQSPTHLIKTRGQQVTLRCSSQSGHNTVSWYQQALGQGPQFIFQYYREEENGRGNFPPRFSGLQFPNYSSELNVNALELDDSALYLCASSSPGRSNTEAFFGQGTRLTVV.

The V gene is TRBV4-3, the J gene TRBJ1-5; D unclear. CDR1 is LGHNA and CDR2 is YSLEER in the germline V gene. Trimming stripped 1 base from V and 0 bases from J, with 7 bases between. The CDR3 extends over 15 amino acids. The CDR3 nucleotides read TGCGCCAGCAGCCAAGCGGGCAGTAGCAATCAGCCCCAGCATTTT. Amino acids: CASSQAGSSNQPQHF.

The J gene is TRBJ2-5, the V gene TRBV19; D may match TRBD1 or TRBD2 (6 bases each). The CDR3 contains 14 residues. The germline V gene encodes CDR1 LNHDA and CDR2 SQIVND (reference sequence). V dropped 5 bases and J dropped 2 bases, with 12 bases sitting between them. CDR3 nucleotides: TGTGCCAGTAGTCGCTGGGGGGCACAAGAGACCCAGTACTTC. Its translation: CASSRWGAQETQYF. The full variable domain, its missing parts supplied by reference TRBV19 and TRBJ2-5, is DGGITQSPKYLFRKEGQNVTLSCEQNLNHDAMYWYRQDPGQGLRLIYYSQIVNDFQKGDIAEGYSVSREKKESFPLTVTSAQKNPTAFYLCASSRWGAQETQYFGPGTRLLVL.

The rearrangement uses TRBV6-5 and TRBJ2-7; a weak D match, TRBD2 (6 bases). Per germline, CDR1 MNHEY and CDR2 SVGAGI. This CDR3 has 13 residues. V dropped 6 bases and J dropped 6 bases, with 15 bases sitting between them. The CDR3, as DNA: TGTGCCAGCAGGCGCGGAGGGTCCACCGAGCAGTACTTC. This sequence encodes CASRRGGSTEQYF.

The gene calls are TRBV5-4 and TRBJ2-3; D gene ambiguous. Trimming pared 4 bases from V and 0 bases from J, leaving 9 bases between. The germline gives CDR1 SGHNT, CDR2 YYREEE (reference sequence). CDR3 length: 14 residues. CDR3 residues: CASSPEPSTDTQYF. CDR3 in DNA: TGTGCCAGCAGCCCCGAGCCTAGCACAGATACGCAGTATTTT.

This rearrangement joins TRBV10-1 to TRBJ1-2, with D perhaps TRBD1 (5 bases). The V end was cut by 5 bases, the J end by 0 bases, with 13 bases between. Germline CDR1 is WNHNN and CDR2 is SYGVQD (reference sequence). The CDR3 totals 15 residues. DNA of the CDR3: TGCGCCAGCAGTAGTAGGAGACAGCCTAACTATGGCTACACCTTC. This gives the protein CASSSRRQPNYGYTF.

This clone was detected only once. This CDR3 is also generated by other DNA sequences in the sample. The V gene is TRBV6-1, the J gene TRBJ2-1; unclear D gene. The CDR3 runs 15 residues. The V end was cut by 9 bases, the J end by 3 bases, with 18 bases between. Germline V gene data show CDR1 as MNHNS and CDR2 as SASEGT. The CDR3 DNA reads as TGTGCCAGTAGAGGTGCAGCAAAAGTCTACAATGAGCAGTTCTTC. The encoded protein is CASRGAAKVYNEQFF.

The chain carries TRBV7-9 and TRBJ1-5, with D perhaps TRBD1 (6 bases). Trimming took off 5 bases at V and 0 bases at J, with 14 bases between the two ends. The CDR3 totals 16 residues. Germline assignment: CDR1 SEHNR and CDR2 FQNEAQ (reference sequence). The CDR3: CASSLSAGASNQPQHF. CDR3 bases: TGTGCCAGCAGCCTATCAGCAGGGGCTAGCAATCAGCCCCAGCATTTT.

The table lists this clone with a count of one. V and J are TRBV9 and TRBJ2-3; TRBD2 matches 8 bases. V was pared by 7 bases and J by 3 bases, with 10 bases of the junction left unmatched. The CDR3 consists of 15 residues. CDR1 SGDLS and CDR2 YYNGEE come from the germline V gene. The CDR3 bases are TGTGCCAGCTTCTTCCGCGGGGGGATAACAGATACGCAGTATTTT. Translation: CASFFRGGITDTQYF.

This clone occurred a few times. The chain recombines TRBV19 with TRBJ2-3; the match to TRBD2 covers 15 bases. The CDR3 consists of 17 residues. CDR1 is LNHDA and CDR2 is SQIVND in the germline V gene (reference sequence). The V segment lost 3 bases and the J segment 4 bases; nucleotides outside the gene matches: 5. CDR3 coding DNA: TGTGCCAGTAGTATCCTCGGACTAGCGGGGGGGCCAGATACGCAGTATTTT. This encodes CASSILGLAGGPDTQYF. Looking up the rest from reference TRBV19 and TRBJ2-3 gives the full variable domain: DGGITQSPKYLFRKEGQNVTLSCEQNLNHDAMYWYRQDPGQGLRLIYYSQIVNDFQKGDIAEGYSVSREKKESFPLTVTSAQKNPTAFYLCASSILGLAGGPDTQYFGPGTRLTVL.

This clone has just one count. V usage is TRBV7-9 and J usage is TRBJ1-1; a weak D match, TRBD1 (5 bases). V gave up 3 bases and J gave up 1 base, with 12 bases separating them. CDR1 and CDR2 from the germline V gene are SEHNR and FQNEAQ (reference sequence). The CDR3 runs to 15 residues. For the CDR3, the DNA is TGTGCCAGCAGCTTGATGGCAGGGCCGAACACTGAAGCTTTCTTT. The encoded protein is CASSLMAGPNTEAFF.